The sequence of this TCR beta chain was determined in a study of breast tumors, draining lymph nodes, adjacent tissues. Study conclusions and caveats: Luminal-like breast cancer showed significantly higher tumor–nontumor repertoire similarity than basal-like.

This clonotype came up many times. As yet, its antigen is unknown. Breast cancer patients provided tissue from their axillary draining lymph nodes. The V gene end was trimmed by 0 bases and the J gene end by 0 bases; junction bases not matched to a gene: 8. Germline V gives CDR1 SGHVS, CDR2 FQNEAQ. The CDR3 contains 17 residues. MiXCR, run by TCRdb on the multiplex PCR reads, gives a single entry per CDR3 protein. This table has 75,000 to 100,000 distinct CDR3 sequences, roughly a fifth appearing once. The sequencing sample was made of axillary lymph node tissue. The V call is TRBV7-8, the J call TRBJ2-7; 7 bases agree with TRBD2. The clonotype was recovered from a female donor with breast cancer. Some clones in this sample may be carry-over from other donors' samples. CDR3 nucleotide sequence: TGTGCCAGCAGCTTAGCGTCGGCTAGCGGACTCTCCTACGAGCAGTACTTC. It specifies CASSLASASGLSYEQYF.